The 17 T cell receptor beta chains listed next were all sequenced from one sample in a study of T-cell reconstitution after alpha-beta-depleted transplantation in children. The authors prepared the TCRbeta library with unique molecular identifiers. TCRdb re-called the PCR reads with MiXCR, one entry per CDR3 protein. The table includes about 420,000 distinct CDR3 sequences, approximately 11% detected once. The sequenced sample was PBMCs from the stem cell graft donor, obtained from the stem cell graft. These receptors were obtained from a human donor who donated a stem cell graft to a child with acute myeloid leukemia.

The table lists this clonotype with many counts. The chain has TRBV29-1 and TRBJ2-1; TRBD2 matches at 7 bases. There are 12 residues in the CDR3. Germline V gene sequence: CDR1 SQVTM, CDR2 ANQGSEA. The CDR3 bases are TGCGCGGGGGACTTCTTGTTCAATGAGCAGTTCTTC. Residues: CAGDFLFNEQFF.

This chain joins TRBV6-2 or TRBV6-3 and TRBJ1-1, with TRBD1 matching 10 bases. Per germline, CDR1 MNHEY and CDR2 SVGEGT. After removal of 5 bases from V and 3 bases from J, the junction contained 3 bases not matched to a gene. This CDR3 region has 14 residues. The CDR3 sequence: CASSPGQGDTEAFF. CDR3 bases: TGTGCCAGCAGTCCAGGACAGGGGGACACTGAAGCTTTCTTT.

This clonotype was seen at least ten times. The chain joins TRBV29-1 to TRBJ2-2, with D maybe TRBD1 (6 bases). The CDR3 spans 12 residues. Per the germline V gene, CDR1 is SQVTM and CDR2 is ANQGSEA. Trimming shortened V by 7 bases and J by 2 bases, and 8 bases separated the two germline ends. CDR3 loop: CSATGNTGELFF. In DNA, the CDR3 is TGCAGCGCGACAGGAAACACCGGGGAGCTGTTTTTT.

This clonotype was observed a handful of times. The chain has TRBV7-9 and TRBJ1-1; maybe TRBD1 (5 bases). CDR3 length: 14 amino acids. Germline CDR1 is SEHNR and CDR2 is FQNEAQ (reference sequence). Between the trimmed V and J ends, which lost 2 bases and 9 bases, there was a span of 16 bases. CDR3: CASSLLGGDNKAFF. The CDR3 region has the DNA TGTGCCAGCAGCTTACTGGGGGGAGACAACAAAGCTTTCTTT.

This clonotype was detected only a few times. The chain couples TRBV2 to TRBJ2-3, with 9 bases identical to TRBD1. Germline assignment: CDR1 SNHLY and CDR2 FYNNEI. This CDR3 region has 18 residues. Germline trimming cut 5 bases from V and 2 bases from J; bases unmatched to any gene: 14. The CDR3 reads CASSLWRRDRVNTDTQYF. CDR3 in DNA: TGTGCCAGCAGTTTATGGCGGCGGGACAGGGTTAACACAGATACGCAGTATTTT.

CDR3 coding DNA: TGCAGTGCCAAGGGGGGAGTTTCGGAGACCCAGTACTTC. Its protein product is CSAKGGVSETQYF. This chain links TRBV20-1 with TRBJ2-5, with D tentatively TRBD1 or TRBD2 (6 bases each). The V end was cut by 6 bases, the J end by 5 bases, with 16 bases between. The length of the CDR3 is 13 residues. The germline V gene has CDR1 DFQATT and CDR2 SNEGSKA (reference sequence).

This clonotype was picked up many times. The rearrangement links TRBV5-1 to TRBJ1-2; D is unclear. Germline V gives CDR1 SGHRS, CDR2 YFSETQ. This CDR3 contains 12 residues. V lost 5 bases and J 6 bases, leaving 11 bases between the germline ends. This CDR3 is CASSPGGHGYTF. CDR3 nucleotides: TGCGCCAGCAGTCCCGGCGGGCATGGCTACACCTTC.

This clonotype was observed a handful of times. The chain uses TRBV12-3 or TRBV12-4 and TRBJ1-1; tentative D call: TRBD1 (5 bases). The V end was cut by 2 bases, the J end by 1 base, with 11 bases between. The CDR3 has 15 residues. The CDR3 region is CASSLKVGQNTEAFF. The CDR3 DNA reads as TGTGCCAGCAGTTTAAAGGTCGGACAGAACACTGAAGCTTTCTTT.

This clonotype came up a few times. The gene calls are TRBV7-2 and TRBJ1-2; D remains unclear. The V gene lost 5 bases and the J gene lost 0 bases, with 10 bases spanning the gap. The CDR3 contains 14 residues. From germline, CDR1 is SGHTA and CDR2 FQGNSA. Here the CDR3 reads CASSIRDSNYGYTF. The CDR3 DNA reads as TGTGCCAGCAGCATTAGAGATTCTAACTATGGCTACACCTTC.

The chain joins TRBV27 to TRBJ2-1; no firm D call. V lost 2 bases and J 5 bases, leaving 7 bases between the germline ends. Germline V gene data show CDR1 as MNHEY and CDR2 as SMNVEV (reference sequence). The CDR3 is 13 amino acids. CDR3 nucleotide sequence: TGTGCCAGCAGTTTAGCAGATAACAATGAGCAGTTCTTC. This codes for CASSLADNNEQFF.

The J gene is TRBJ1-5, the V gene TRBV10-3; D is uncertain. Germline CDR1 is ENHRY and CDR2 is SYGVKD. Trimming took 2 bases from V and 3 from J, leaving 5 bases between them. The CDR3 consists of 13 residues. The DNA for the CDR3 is TGTGCCATCAGTGAGGGGTACAATCAGCCCCAGCATTTT. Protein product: CAISEGYNQPQHF.

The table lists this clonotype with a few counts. CDR3 bases: TGTGCCAGCAGCTTGGGACTAGCGGGAATTAGCACAGATACGCAGTATTTT. It is translated as CASSLGLAGISTDTQYF. V and J are TRBV7-6 and TRBJ2-3; 13 nucleotides align to TRBD2. The CDR3 runs to 17 residues. The V gene's germline CDR1 is SGHVS and CDR2 FNYEAQ. Trimming cost V 3 bases and J 0 bases; bases outside gene matches: 3. The full variable domain, its missing parts supplied by reference TRBV7-6 and TRBJ2-3, is GAGVSQSPRYKVTKRGQDVALRCDPISGHVSLYWYRQALGQGPEFLTYFNYEAQQDKSGLPNDRFSAERPEGSISTLTIQRTEQRDSAMYRCASSLGLAGISTDTQYFGPGTRLTVL.

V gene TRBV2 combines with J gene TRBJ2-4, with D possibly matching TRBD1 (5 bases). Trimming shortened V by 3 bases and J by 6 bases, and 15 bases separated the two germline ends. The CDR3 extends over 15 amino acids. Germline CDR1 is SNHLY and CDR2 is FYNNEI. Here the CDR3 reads CASSDSPRVGNIQYF. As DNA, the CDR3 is TGTGCCAGCAGTGACAGCCCCAGGGTGGGAAACATTCAGTACTTC.

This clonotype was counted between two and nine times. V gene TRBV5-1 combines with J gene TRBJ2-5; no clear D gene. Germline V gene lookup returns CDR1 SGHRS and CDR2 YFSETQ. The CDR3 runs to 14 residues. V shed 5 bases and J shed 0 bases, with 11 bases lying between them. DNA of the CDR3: TGCGCCAGCAGGAACAACAAGTACCAAGAGACCCAGTACTTC. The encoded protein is CASRNNKYQETQYF.

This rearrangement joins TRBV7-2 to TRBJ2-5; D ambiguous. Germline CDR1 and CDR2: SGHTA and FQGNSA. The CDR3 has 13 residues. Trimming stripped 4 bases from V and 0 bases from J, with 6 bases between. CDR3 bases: TGTGCCAGCAGCTGGACGTACCAAGAGACCCAGTACTTC. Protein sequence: CASSWTYQETQYF.

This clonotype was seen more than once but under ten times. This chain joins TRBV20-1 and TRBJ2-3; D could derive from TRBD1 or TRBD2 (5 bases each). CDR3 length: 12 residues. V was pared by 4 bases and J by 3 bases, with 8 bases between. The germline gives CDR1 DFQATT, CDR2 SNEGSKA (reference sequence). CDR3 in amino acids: CSAIGGTDTQYF. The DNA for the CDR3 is TGCAGTGCTATTGGGGGAACAGATACGCAGTATTTT.

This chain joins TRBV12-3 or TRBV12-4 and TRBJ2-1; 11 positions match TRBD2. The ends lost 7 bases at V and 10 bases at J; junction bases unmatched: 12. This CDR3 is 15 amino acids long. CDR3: CASTSRGLAGAEQFF. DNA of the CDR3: TGTGCCAGCACCTCTAGAGGACTAGCGGGTGCGGAGCAGTTCTTC.